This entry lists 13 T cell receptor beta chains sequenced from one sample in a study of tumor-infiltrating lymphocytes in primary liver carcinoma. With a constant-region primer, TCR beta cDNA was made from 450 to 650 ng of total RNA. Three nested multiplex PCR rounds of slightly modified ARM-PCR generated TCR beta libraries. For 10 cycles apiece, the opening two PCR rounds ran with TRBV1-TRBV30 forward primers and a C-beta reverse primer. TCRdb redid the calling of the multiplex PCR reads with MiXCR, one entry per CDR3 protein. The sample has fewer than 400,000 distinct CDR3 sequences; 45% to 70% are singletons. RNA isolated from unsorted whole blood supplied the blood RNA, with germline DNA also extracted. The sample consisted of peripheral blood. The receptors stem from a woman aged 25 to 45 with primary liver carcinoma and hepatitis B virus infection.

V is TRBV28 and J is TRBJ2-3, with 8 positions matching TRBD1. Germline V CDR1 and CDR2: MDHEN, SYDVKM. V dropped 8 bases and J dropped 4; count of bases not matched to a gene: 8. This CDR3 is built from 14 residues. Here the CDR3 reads CASDRQGIPDTQYF. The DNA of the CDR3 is TGTGCCAGCGACCGACAGGGGATCCCAGATACGCAGTATTTT.

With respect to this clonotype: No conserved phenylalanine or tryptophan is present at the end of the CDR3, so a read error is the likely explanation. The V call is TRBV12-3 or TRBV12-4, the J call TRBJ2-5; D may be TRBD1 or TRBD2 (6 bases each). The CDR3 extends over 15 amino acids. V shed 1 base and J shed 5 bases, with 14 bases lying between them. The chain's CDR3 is CASSLVGGREETQYL. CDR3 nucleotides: TGTGCCAGCAGTTTAGTTGGGGGGCGCGAGGAGACCCAGTACTTA.

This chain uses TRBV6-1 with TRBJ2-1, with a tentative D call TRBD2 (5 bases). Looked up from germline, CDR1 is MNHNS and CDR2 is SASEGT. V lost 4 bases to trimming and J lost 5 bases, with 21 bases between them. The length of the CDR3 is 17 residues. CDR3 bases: TGTGCCAGCAGTGTTATGCGTGTGAGGGCCCTTAACAATGAGCAGTTCTTC. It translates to CASSVMRVRALNNEQFF.

The chain's CDR3 is CASSLTGGVYEQYF. The CDR3 DNA sequence: TGTGCCAGCAGCCTCACAGGGGGGGTCTACGAGCAGTACTTC. The V and J genes are TRBV13 and TRBJ2-7; the D gene is possibly TRBD1 (8 bases). The CDR3 is made up of 14 amino acids. Trimming pared 5 bases from V and 3 bases from J, leaving 14 bases between. CDR1 and CDR2 from the germline V gene are PRHDT and FYEKMQ (reference sequence).

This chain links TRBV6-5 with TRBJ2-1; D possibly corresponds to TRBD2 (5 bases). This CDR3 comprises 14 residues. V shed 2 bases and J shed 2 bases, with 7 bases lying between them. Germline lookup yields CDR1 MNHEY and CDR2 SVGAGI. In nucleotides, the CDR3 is TGTGCCAGCAGTTACGGGAGTGCCTACAATGAGCAGTTCTTC. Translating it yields CASSYGSAYNEQFF.

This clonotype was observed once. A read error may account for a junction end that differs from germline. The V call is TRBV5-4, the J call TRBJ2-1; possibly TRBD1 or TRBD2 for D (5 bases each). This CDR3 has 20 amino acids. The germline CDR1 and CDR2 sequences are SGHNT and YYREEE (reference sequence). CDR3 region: CTSSLLGEIVGQGPYNEQFF. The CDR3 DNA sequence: TGTACCAGCAGCTTGCTGGGGGAAATCGTAGGTCAGGGCCCCTACAATGAGCAGTTCTTC. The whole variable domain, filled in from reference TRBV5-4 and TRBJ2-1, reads ETGVTQSPTHLIKTRGQQVTLRCSSQSGHNTVSWYQQALGQGPQFIFQYYREEENGRGNFPPRFSGLQFPNYSSELNVNALELDDSALYLCTSSLLGEIVGQGPYNEQFFGPGTRLTVL.

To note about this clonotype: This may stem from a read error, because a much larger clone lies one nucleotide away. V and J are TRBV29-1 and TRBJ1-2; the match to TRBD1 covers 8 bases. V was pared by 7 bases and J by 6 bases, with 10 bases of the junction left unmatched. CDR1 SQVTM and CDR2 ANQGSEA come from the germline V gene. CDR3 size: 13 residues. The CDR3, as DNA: TGCAGCGCCGGGTGGACAGGGAAAGATGGCTACACCTTC. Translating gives CSAGWTGKDGYTF.

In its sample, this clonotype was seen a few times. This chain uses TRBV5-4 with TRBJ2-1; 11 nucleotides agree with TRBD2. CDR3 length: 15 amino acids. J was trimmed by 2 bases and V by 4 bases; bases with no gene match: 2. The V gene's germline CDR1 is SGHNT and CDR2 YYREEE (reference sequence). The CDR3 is CASSQTSGTYNEQFF. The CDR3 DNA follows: TGTGCCAGCAGCCAGACTAGCGGGACCTACAATGAGCAGTTCTTC.

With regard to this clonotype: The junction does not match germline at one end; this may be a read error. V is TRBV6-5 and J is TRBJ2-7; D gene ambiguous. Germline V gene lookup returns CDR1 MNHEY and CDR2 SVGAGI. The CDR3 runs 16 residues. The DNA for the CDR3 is TGTGTCAGCAGTTCGCATCCTTCTAGGAGCTCCTACGAGCAGTACTTC. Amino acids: CVSSSHPSRSSYEQYF.

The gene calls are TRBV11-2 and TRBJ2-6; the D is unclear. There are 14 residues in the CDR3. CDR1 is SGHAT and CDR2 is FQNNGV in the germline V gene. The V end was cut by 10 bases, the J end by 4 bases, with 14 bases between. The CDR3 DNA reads TGTGCCATCACAAGAGAAACCGGGGCCAACGTCCTGACTTTC. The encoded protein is CAITRETGANVLTF.

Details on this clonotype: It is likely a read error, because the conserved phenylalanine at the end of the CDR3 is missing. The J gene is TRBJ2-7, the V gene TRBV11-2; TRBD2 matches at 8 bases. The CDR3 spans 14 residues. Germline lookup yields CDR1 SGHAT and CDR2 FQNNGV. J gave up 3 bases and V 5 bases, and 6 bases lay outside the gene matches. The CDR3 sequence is CASSIVSGSYEQYL. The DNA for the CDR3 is TGTGCCAGCAGCATAGTAAGCGGGAGCTACGAGCAGTACCTC.

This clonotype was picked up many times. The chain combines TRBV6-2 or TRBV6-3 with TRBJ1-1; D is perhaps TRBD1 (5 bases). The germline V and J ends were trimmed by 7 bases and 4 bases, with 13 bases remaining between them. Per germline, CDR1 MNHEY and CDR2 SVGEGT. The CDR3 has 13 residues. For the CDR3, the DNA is TGTGCCAGCAAAATCACAGGACCCACTGAAGCTTTCTTT. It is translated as CASKITGPTEAFF.

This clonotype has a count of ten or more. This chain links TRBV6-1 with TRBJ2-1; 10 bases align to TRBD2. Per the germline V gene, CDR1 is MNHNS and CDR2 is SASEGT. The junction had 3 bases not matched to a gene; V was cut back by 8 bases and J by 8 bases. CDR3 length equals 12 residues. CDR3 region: CASLAGDYEQFF. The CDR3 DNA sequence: TGTGCCAGCCTAGCGGGAGACTATGAGCAGTTCTTC.